One and the same sample provided the 24 T cell receptor beta chains below, sequenced in a study of tumor and adjacent non-tumor tissue in lung cancer. The template was RNA from unsorted bulk tissue. TCRbeta libraries were built with three rounds of nested PCR, modified from ARM-PCR. Each CDR3 protein is one row after TCRdb ran MiXCR on the multiplex PCR reads. Of around 70,000 distinct CDR3 sequences listed, more than 70% are singletons. Sequencing input: lung tumor tissue. These receptors came from a man in his sixties with non-small cell lung cancer.

On this clonotype: Possible read error: a much larger clone is one base away. The chain has TRBV5-6 and TRBJ1-4; D is unresolved. The CDR3 spans 15 residues. The V end was cut by 6 bases, the J end by 5 bases, with 17 bases between. The V gene's germline CDR1 is SGHDT and CDR2 YYEEEE. For the CDR3, the DNA is TGTGCCAGCACCAATAGAGAGATTAAGAATGAAAAACTGTTTTTT. Encoded protein: CASTNREIKNEKLFF.

Turning to this clonotype: A read error may produce the germline difference seen at one junction end. The chain couples TRBV12-3 or TRBV12-4 to TRBJ2-7, with D hard to call. The CDR3 runs to 10 residues. CDR3 in DNA: TGCGCCAGCAGCCTGATAGAGCAGTACTTC. Protein product: CASSLIEQYF.

The J gene is TRBJ1-2, the V gene TRBV6-1, with D tentatively TRBD1 (5 bases). Germline values: CDR1 MNHNS, CDR2 SASEGT. The CDR3 sequence is 13 residues long. V dropped 8 bases and J dropped 10 bases, with 20 bases sitting between them. CDR3 amino acids: CASDCEGASDYTF. In DNA, the CDR3 is TGTGCCAGCGACTGTGAAGGGGCTAGTGACTACACCTTC.

This clonotype has at least ten counts. The chain links TRBV6-6 to TRBJ2-2; possible D gene TRBD2, 5 bases. The CDR3 covers 15 residues. The ends were cut back, 5 bases at V and 1 base at J, with 11 bases in the middle. The germline gives CDR1 MNHNY, CDR2 SVGAGI (reference sequence). The CDR3 sequence: CASSGSSRNTGELFF. The DNA of the CDR3 is TGTGCCAGCAGTGGTTCTAGCAGGAACACCGGGGAGCTGTTTTTT.

Of note for this clonotype: At one of its ends the junction is not consistent with the germline gene, which may arise from a read error. The rearrangement links TRBV20-1 to TRBJ2-7; 9 bases agree with TRBD2. The CDR3 runs to 15 residues. Germline values: CDR1 DFQATT, CDR2 SNEGSKA (reference sequence). CDR3 sequence (DNA): TGCATTGCCGCGGGGACTAGCAGGGCTTCCTACGAACAGTACTTC. It yields the protein CIAAGTSRASYEQYF.

Note on this clonotype: This is likely a read error, given that the CDR3 carries no conserved phenylalanine or tryptophan at its end. The J gene is TRBJ2-2, the V gene TRBV29-1; D could derive from TRBD1 or TRBD2 (6 bases each). In germline, CDR1 is SQVTM, CDR2 ANQGSEA. The CDR3 consists of 13 residues. The CDR3 DNA sequence: TGCAGCGCGGAGGGGGATAACACCTGGGAGCTGTTTTGT. It encodes CSAEGDNTWELFC.

In regard to this clonotype: The junction shows a germline mismatch at one end, possibly a read error. The chain combines TRBV6-5 with TRBJ1-2; perhaps TRBD1 as D (5 bases). The germline V gene encodes CDR1 MNHEY and CDR2 SVGAGI. This CDR3 is 14 amino acids long. In DNA form, the CDR3 reads TGTGCCAACAGTTATCAGGGAGGGAAGTATGGCTACACCTTC. This encodes CANSYQGGKYGYTF.

About this clonotype: The junction does not match germline at one end; this may be a read error. The chain recombines TRBV11-1 with TRBJ2-4, with 7 bases aligning to TRBD1. The germline V gene encodes CDR1 SGHAT and CDR2 FQDESV (reference sequence). This CDR3 comprises 16 residues. The CDR3 nucleotides are TGTGTCAGCAGCTCCCGACAGGGACGAGAGGAAAACATTCAGTACTTC. Translated: CVSSSRQGREENIQYF. The full variable domain, completed using reference TRBV11-1 and TRBJ2-4, is EAEVAQSPRYKITEKSQAVAFWCDPISGHATLYWYRQILGQGPELLVQFQDESVVDDSQLPKDRFSAERLKGVDSTLKIQPAELGDSAMYLCVSSSRQGREENIQYFGAGTRLSVL.

By frequency in the sample, this clonotype is medium-sized. The rearrangement links TRBV20-1 to TRBJ2-1; no clear D. Germline CDR1 is DFQATT and CDR2 is SNEGSKA (reference sequence). Deletions cut 1 base from V and 5 bases from J, with 12 bases between. This CDR3 is 14 amino acids long. The CDR3 loop reads CSARGQRMHNEQFF. As DNA, the CDR3 is TGCAGTGCTAGAGGGCAGCGAATGCACAATGAGCAGTTCTTC.

Turning to this clonotype: At one end the junction does not follow the germline gene, possibly because of a read error. The chain carries TRBV25-1 and TRBJ1-1, with a weak D call TRBD1 (5 bases). Germline V gene sequence: CDR1 MGHDK, CDR2 SYGVNS. The CDR3 loop spans 13 amino acids. This chain's CDR3 is CASRMGGNSEAFF. For the CDR3, the DNA is TGTGCCAGCCGAATGGGGGGGAACAGTGAAGCTTTCTTT.

In regard to this clonotype: A much larger clone lies a single base off, so this may be a read error. Here the CDR3 DNA reads TGCAGTGTTAGTGGCCCAACAGGGGATCAGCCCCAGCATTTT. It codes for CSVSGPTGDQPQHF. The V call is TRBV20-1, the J call TRBJ1-5, with 7 nucleotides matching TRBD1. Germline V gene sequence: CDR1 DFQATT, CDR2 SNEGSKA (reference sequence). The trim removed 7 bases at V and 5 bases at J, leaving 11 bases unmatched. The length of the CDR3 is 14 residues.

CDR3 amino acids: CASSLGAGVSGNQPQHF. The DNA for the CDR3 is TGTGCCAGCAGCTTAGGCGCCGGGGTCTCAGGCAATCAGCCCCAGCATTTT. The chain uses TRBV7-9 and TRBJ1-5; no definite D call. Trimming left V 1 base short and J 2 bases short, with 15 bases between. The germline gives CDR1 SEHNR, CDR2 FQNEAQ (reference sequence). CDR3 length equals 17 residues.

On this clonotype itself: A read error may produce the germline difference seen at one junction end. The chain joins TRBV29-1 to TRBJ2-5, with D uncertain. The CDR3 has 12 residues. Germline CDR1 SQVTM, CDR2 ANQGSEA. CDR3 nucleotide sequence: TGCAACGTTACAGTGAGTACAGAGACCCAGTACTTC. The encoded protein is CNVTVSTETQYF.

Worth noting for this clonotype: An end of the junction does not agree with germline; a read error may underlie this. This sequence joins TRBV6-1 and TRBJ1-3, with D tentatively TRBD1 (5 bases). CDR1 MNHNS and CDR2 SASEGT come from the germline V gene. The CDR3 length is 16 residues. For the CDR3, the DNA is TGTGCCAGCGCGGGGCCCGGATCGTCCTCTGGAAACACCACATATTTT. Protein: CASAGPGSSSGNTTYF.

Details on this clonotype: A read error is likely, as this CDR3 ends without the conserved phenylalanine or tryptophan. This chain uses TRBV28 with TRBJ2-3; TRBD2 agrees at 8 bases. This CDR3 contains 15 residues. Per germline, CDR1 MDHEN and CDR2 SYDVKM. After removal of 10 bases from V and 6 bases from J, the junction contained 15 bases not matched to a gene. The CDR3 nucleotides read TGTGCCACCGTACTAGCGGCCCCCAGCGGGGATACGCAGTATTCT. Translation gives CATVLAAPSGDTQYS.

This clonotype was picked up a small number of times. Compared with germline, one end of the junction differs, possibly owing to a read error. This sequence joins TRBV11-2 and TRBJ2-3, with D perhaps TRBD2 (5 bases). Per germline, CDR1 SGHAT and CDR2 FQNNGV. The CDR3 spans 16 residues. In nucleotides, the CDR3 is TGTTCCAGCAGCTCCGGGATAGCAGATAGCACAGATACACAGTATTTT. Its translation is CSSSSGIADSTDTQYF.

The rearrangement links TRBV25-1 to TRBJ2-3; the D is unclear. V lost 4 bases, J lost 4 bases, and 9 bases lay in between. Germline values: CDR1 MGHDK, CDR2 SYGVNS. The CDR3 covers 13 residues. The CDR3 region has the DNA TGTGCCAGCAGTGGGCCCACCTCAGATACGCAGTATTTT. Its protein product is CASSGPTSDTQYF.

Note on this clonotype: The junction and the germline gene differ at one end; a read error may be behind it. The chain carries TRBV6-2 or TRBV6-3 and TRBJ2-2, with TRBD2 as a possible D gene (5 bases). The CDR3 sequence is 14 residues long. CDR1 and CDR2 (germline): MNHEY, SVGEGT. CDR3 in DNA: TGTGCCAGTAGTAGCTGGTTGATCACCGGGGAGCTATTTTTT. As protein: CASSSWLITGELFF.

A remark on this clonotype: Relative to the germline gene, one junction end is altered; a read error may explain this. This chain uses TRBV6-5 with TRBJ2-1; possible D gene TRBD2, 5 bases. Germline V gives CDR1 MNHEY, CDR2 SVGAGI. CDR3 length: 15 residues. CDR3 DNA: TGTGCCAGCTGTTACTCGAGGCGCAGCGGCAATGAGGAGTTGTTC. Translated: CASCYSRRSGNEELF.

This clonotype occurred once. The conserved phenylalanine or tryptophan is not found at the CDR3 terminus, so this likely reflects a read error. V and J are TRBV12-3 or TRBV12-4 and TRBJ2-5; TRBD1 aligns across 10 bases. The CDR3 is made up of 15 amino acids. The CDR3 loop is CAGSLGDRGDRAQYI. The CDR3 DNA sequence: TGTGCCGGCAGTCTCGGGGACAGGGGAGACAGAGCCCAGTACATC.

This clonotype was recorded at least ten times. V usage is TRBV20-1 and J usage is TRBJ1-1, with a tentative D call TRBD1 (5 bases). Germline V lookup: CDR1 DFQATT, CDR2 SNEGSKA (reference sequence). With 6 bases removed from V and 0 bases from J, the gap between germline ends came to 11 bases. The CDR3 length is 13 residues. CDR3 region: CSATGRLNTEAFF. CDR3 sequence (DNA): TGCAGTGCAACGGGACGTCTGAACACTGAAGCTTTCTTT.

With regard to this clonotype: At one boundary the junction diverges from the germline segment, which might be a read error. The chain combines TRBV20-1 with TRBJ2-7, with 7 bases lining up with TRBD1. Germline loops: CDR1 DFQATT, CDR2 SNEGSKA (reference sequence). The CDR3 spans 16 residues. The CDR3 reads CSVRRLPGQRPYEQYF. In nucleotides, the CDR3 is TGCAGTGTTAGACGATTGCCGGGACAGAGGCCCTACGAGCAGTACTTC.

This clonotype ranks as medium-sized. The chain combines TRBV11-3 with TRBJ2-7; the D gene could be TRBD1 or TRBD2 (5 bases each). Trimming removed 1 base from V and 3 bases from J, with 16 bases in between. The CDR3 extends over 16 amino acids. Germline CDR1 is SGHNT and CDR2 is YENEEA. The CDR3, as DNA: TGTGCCAGCAGCTTAGGAATTGGGACGGGTAACTACGAGCAGTACTTC. This codes for CASSLGIGTGNYEQYF.

Concerning this clonotype itself: Since a much larger clone is just one base distant, this may be a read error. The chain carries TRBV20-1 and TRBJ2-5; D gene unclear. The CDR3 spans 15 residues. In germline, CDR1 is DFQATT, CDR2 SNEGSKA (reference sequence). The V end lost 5 bases, the J end lost 3 bases, and 19 bases lay between the germline ends. The CDR3 DNA sequence: TGCAGTGCTTCGAAACAGAGTGGGGTGGAAGAGACCCAGTACTTC. It encodes CSASKQSGVEETQYF.